The clone carrying this T cell receptor beta chain has only one observation. Its cognate antigen is unknown. This record belongs to a study of early T cells in non-severe SARS-CoV-2 infection. Study information: Chains were unpaired, as sequencing was done on bulk RNA from unsorted whole blood. The study's findings and limits: Matching with VDJdb favored anti-spike CD8 responses (missing private and CD4 specificities).

The V segment lost 4 bases and the J segment 2 bases; nucleotides outside the gene matches: 5. The CDR3 is made up of 14 amino acids. In germline, CDR1 is SGHTA, CDR2 FQGNSA. The TCR library protocol attached unique molecular identifiers to the individual cDNA molecules. TCRdb reanalysed the 5' RACE reads using MiXCR and keeps one entry per CDR3 protein. The sample records 110,000 or so distinct CDR3 sequences, 9% to 13% being singletons. Sequencing was performed on whole blood. The receptor's source is an adult who was a healthcare worker with PCR-confirmed SARS-CoV-2 infection or an uninfected control (not recorded which). V is TRBV7-2 and J is TRBJ2-7; TRBD2 matches 7 bases. CDR3 in amino acids: CASSSLGLPYEQYF. In nucleotides, the CDR3 is TGTGCCAGCAGCTCCCTGGGACTACCCTACGAGCAGTACTTC. Based on the CDR3 plus reference TRBV7-2 and TRBJ2-7, the full variable domain is GAGVSQSPSNKVTEKGKDVELRCDPISGHTALYWYRQSLGQGLEFLIYFQGNSAPDKSGLPSDRFSAERTGGSVSTLTIQRTQQEDSAVYLCASSSLGLPYEQYFGPGTRLTVT.